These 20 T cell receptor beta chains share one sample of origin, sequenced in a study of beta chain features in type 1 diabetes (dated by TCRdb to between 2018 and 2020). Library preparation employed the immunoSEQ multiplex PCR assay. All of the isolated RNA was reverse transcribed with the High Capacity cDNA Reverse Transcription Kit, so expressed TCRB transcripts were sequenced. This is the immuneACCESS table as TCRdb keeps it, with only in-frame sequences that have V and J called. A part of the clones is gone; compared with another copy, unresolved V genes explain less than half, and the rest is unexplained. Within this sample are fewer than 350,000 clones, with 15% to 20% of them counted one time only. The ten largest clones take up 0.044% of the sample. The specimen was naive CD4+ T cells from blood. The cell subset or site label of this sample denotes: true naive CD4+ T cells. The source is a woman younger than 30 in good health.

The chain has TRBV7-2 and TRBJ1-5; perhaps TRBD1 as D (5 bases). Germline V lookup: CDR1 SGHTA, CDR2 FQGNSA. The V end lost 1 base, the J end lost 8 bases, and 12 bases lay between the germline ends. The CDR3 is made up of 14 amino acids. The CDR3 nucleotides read TGTGCCAGCAGCTTAGAATTGCAGGGCGAGCCCCAGCATTTT. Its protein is CASSLELQGEPQHF.

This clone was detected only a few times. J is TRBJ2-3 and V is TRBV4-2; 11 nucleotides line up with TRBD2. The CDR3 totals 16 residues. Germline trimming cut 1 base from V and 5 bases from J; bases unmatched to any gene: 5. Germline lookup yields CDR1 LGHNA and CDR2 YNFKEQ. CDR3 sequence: CASSQVYSGGEDTQYF. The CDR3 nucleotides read TGTGCCAGCAGCCAAGTATATAGCGGGGGGGAAGATACGCAGTATTTT.

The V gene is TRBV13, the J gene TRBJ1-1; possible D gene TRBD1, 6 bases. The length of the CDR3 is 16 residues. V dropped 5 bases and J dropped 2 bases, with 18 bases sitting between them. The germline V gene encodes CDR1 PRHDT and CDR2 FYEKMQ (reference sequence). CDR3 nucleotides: TGTGCCAGCAGCGAACTTACGGGACACTTAAACACTGAAGCTTTCTTT. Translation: CASSELTGHLNTEAFF.

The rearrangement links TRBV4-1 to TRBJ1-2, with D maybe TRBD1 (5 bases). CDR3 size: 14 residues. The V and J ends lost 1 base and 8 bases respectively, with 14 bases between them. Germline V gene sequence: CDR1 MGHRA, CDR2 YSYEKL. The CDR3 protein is CASSQGRGLGGYTF. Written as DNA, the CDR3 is TGCGCCAGCAGCCAAGGTCGGGGGTTGGGAGGCTACACCTTC.

CDR3 residues: CASGSQTGGHTEAFF. CDR3 sequence (DNA): TGTGCTAGTGGTTCCCAGACAGGGGGCCACACTGAAGCTTTCTTT. The chain employs TRBV12-5 and TRBJ1-1; TRBD1 agrees at 10 bases. Looked up from germline, CDR1 is LGHNT and CDR2 is FRNRAP. Losses at the gene ends were 4 bases for V and 3 bases for J; bases not matched to a gene: 5. The CDR3 runs to 15 residues.

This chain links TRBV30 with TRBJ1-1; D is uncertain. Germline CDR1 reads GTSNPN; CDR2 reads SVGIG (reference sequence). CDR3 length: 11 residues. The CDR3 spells CGLAVNTEAFF. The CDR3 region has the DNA TGTGGCTTGGCGGTCAACACTGAAGCTTTCTTT.

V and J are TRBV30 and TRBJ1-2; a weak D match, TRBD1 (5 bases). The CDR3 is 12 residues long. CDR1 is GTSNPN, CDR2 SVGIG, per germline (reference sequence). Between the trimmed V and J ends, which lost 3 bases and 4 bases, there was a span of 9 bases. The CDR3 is CAWRQGSYGYTF. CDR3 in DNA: TGTGCCTGGAGGCAGGGAAGCTATGGCTACACCTTC.

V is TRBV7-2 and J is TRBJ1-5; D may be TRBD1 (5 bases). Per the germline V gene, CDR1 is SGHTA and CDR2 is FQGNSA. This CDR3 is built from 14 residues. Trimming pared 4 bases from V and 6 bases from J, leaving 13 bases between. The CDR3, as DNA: TGTGCCAGCAGCTCGGTTGACGGGGGTCAGCCCCAGCATTTT. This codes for CASSSVDGGQPQHF. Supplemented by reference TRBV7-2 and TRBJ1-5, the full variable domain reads GAGVSQSPSNKVTEKGKDVELRCDPISGHTALYWYRQSLGQGLEFLIYFQGNSAPDKSGLPSDRFSAERTGGSVSTLTIQRTQQEDSAVYLCASSSVDGGQPQHFGDGTRLSIL.

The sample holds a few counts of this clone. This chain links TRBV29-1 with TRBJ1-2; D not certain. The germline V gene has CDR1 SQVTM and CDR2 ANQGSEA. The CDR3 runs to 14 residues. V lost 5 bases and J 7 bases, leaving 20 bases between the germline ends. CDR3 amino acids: CSVPFLAGLSGYTF. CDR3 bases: TGCAGCGTTCCCTTTCTTGCAGGTCTCTCTGGCTACACCTTC.

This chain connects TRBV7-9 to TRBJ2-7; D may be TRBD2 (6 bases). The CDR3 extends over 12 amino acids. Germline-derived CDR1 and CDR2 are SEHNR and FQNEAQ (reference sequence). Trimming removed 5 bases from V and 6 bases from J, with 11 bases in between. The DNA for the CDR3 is TGTGCCAGCAGCCTCCTCGGGGGCGAGCAGTACTTC. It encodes CASSLLGGEQYF. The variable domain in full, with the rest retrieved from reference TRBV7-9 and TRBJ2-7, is DTGVSQNPRHKITKRGQNVTFRCDPISEHNRLYWYRQTLGQGPEFLTYFQNEAQLEKSRLLSDRFSAERPKGSFSTLEIQRTEQGDSAMYLCASSLLGGEQYFGPGTRLTVT.

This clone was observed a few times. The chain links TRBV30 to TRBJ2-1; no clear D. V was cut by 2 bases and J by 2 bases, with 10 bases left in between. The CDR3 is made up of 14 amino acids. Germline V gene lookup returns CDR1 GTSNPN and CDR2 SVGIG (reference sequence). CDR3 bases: TGTGCCTGGAGTAGTGAGTTAACCTACAATGAGCAGTTCTTC. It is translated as CAWSSELTYNEQFF.

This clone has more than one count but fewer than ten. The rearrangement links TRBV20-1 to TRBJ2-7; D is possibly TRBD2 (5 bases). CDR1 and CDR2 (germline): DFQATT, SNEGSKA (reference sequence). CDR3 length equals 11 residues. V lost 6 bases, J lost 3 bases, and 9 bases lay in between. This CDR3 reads CSATDYYEQYF. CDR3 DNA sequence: TGCAGTGCCACCGACTACTACGAGCAGTACTTC.

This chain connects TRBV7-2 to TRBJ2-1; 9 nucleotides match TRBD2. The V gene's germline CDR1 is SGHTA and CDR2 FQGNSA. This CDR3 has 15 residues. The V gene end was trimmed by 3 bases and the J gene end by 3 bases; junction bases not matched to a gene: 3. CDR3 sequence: CASSLFSGSYNEQFF. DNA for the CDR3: TGTGCCAGCAGCTTGTTTAGCGGGAGCTACAATGAGCAGTTCTTC. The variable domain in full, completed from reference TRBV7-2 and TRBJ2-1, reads GAGVSQSPSNKVTEKGKDVELRCDPISGHTALYWYRQSLGQGLEFLIYFQGNSAPDKSGLPSDRFSAERTGGSVSTLTIQRTQQEDSAVYLCASSLFSGSYNEQFFGPGTRLTVL.

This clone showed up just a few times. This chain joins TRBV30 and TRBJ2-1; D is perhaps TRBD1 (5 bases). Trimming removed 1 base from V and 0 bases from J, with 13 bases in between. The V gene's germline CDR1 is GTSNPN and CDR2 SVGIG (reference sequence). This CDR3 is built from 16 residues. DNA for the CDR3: TGTGCCTGGAGTGGTAGGGGATCTCTCTCCTACAATGAGCAGTTCTTC. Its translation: CAWSGRGSLSYNEQFF.

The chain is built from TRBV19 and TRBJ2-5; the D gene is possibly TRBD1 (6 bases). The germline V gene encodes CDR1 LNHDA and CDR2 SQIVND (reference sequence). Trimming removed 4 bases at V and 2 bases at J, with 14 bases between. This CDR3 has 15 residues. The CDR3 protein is CASSTRGTPQETQYF. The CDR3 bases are TGTGCCAGTAGTACAAGGGGGACCCCTCAAGAGACCCAGTACTTC. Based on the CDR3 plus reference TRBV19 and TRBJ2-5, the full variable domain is DGGITQSPKYLFRKEGQNVTLSCEQNLNHDAMYWYRQDPGQGLRLIYYSQIVNDFQKGDIAEGYSVSREKKESFPLTVTSAQKNPTAFYLCASSTRGTPQETQYFGPGTRLLVL.

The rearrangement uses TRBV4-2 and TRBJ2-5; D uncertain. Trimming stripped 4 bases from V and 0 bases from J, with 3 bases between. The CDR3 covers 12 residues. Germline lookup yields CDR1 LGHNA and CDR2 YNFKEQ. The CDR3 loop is CASSPNQETQYF. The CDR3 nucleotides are TGTGCCAGCAGCCCCAACCAAGAGACCCAGTACTTC.

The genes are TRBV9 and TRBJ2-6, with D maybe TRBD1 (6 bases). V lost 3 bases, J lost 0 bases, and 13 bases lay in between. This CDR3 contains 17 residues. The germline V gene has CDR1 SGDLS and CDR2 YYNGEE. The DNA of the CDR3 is TGTGCCAGCAGCGGACCGACAGGCTCCTCTGGGGCCAACGTCCTGACTTTC. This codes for CASSGPTGSSGANVLTF. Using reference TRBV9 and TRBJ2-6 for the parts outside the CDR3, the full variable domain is DSGVTQTPKHLITATGQRVTLRCSPRSGDLSVYWYQQSLDQGLQFLIQYYNGEERAKGNILERFSAQQFPDLHSELNLSSLELGDSALYFCASSGPTGSSGANVLTFGAGSRLTVL.

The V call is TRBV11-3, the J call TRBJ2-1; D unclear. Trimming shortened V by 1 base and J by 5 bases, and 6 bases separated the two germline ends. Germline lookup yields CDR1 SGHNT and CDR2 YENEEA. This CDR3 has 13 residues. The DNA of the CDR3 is TGTGCCAGCAGCTTAGCGGAGAACAATGAGCAGTTCTTC. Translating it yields CASSLAENNEQFF.

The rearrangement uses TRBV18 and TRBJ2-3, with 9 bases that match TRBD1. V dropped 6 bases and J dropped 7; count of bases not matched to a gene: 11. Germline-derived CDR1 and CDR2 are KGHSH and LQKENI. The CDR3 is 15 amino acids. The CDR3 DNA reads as TGTGCCAGCTCCCGCCCGGGACAGGGCCTCAATACGCAGTATTTT. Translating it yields CASSRPGQGLNTQYF.

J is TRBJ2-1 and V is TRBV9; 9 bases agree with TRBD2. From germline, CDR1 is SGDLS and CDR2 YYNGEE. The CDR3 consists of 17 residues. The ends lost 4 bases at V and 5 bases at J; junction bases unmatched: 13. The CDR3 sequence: CASSPLWRGGKNNEQFF. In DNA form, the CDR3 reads TGTGCCAGCAGCCCTCTCTGGCGGGGGGGCAAAAACAATGAGCAGTTCTTC. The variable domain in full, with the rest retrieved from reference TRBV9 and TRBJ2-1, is DSGVTQTPKHLITATGQRVTLRCSPRSGDLSVYWYQQSLDQGLQFLIQYYNGEERAKGNILERFSAQQFPDLHSELNLSSLELGDSALYFCASSPLWRGGKNNEQFFGPGTRLTVL.